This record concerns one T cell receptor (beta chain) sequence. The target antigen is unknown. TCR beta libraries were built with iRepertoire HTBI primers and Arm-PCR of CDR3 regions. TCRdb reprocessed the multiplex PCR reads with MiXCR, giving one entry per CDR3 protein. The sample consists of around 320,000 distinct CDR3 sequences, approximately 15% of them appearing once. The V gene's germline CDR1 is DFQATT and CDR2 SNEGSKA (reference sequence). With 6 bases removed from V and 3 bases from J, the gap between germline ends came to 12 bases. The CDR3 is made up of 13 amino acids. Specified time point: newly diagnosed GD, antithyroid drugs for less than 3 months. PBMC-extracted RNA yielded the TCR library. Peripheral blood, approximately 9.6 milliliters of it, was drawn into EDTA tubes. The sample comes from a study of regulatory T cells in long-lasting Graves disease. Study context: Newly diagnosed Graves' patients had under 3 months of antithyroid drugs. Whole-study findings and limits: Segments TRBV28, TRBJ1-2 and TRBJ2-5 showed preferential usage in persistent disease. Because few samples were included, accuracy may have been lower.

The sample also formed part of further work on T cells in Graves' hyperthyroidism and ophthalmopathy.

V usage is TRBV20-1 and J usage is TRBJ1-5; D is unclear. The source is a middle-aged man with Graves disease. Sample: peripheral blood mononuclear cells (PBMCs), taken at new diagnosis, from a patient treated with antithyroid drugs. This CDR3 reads CSAQNGINQPQHF. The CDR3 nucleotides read TGCAGTGCCCAGAATGGAATCAATCAGCCCCAGCATTTT.